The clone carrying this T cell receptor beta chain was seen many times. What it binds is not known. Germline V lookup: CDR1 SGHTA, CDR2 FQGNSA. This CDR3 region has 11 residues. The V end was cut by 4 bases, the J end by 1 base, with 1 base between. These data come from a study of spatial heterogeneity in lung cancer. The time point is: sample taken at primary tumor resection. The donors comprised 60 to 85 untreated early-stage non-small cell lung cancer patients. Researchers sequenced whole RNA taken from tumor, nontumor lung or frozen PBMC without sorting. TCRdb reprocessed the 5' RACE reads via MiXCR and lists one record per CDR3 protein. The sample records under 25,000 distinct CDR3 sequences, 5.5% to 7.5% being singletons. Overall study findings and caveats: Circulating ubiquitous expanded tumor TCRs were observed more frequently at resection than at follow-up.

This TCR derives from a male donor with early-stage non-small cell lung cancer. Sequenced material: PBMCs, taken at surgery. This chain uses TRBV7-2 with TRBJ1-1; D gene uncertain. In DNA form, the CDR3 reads TGTGCCAGCAGCTCGAACACTGAAGCTTTCTTT. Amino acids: CASSSNTEAFF.